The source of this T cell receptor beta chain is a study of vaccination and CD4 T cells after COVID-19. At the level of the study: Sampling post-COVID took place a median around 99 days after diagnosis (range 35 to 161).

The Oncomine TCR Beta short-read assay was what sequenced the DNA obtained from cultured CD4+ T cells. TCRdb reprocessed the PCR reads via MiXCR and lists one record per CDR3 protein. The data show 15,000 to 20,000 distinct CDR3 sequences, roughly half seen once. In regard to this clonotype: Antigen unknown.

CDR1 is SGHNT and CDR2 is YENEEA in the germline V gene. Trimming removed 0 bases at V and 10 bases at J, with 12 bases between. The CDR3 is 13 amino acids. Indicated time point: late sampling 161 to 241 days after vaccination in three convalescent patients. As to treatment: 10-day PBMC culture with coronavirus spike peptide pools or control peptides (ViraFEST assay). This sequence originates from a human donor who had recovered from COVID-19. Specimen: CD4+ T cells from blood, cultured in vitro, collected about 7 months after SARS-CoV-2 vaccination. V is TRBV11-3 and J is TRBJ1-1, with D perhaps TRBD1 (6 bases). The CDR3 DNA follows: TGTGCCAGCAGCTTAGAGGGCTCGACAGGAGCTTTCTTT. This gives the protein CASSLEGSTGAFF.